Listed below are T cell receptor beta chains from one sample, sequenced in a study of OX40 agonist ivuxolimab in advanced cancers. Clones were read by immunoSEQ multiplex PCR, and TCRdb kept only the in-frame ones, dropping some. The data show tens of thousands of clones, with around 85% seen just once and less than 4.5% held by the top ten. The input for sequencing was CD4+ or CD8+ T cells sorted from blood, taken in a trial of the OX40 agonist ivuxolimab. These receptors originate from an adult with an advanced solid tumor such as melanoma, head and neck, liver or kidney cancer. Both conserved end residues are part of each CDR3. D genes are given only for firm matches. Expanded clones get a size class; other rows say once, few or many, or leave the size out.

j_call	d_call	clone_size	v_call	cdr3_nt	cdr3_aa
TRBJ2-4	.	.	TRBV28	TGTGCCAGCAGGGAGCTAGCCAAAAACATTCAGTACTTC	CASRELAKNIQYF
TRBJ2-1	TRBD2	.	TRBV11-2	TGTGCCAGCAGCTTATTGGGCGGGAGGGCCCACAATGAGCAGTTCTTC	CASSLLGGRAHNEQFF
TRBJ2-7	TRBD1	.	TRBV27	TGTGCCAGCAGTTTATTTCGACAGGGCAGCTCTGGCTACGAGCAGTACTTC	CASSLFRQGSSGYEQYF
TRBJ2-5	TRBD2	once	TRBV25-1	TGTGCCAGCAGTGAACTAGGAGGGAGGGCGTACTTC	CASSELGGRAYF
TRBJ1-1	.	.	TRBV30	TGTGCCTGGAGCCCCCCGGGGTACACTGAAGCTTTCTTT	CAWSPPGYTEAFF
TRBJ2-1	.	.	TRBV7-8	TGTGCCAGCAGCTTAGCGTTGGGTGGGAATAAGCAGTTCTTC	CASSLALGGNKQFF
TRBJ2-7	.	.	TRBV5-5	TGTGCCAGCAGCTTGTCTTCGGGAGACTCCTACGAGCAGTACTTC	CASSLSSGDSYEQYF
TRBJ2-7	TRBD1	medium-sized	TRBV6-5	TGTGCCAGCAGGGGGACAGATCTATACGAGCAGTACTTC	CASRGTDLYEQYF
TRBJ2-3	.	.	TRBV9	TGTGCCAGCAGCGCGTTACAGGAACCGACTGATACGCAGTATTTT	CASSALQEPTDTQYF
TRBJ1-3	.	.	TRBV5-5	TGTGCCAGCAGCTTGGGGACTGGAAACACCATATATTTT	CASSLGTGNTIYF
TRBJ2-7	.	.	TRBV27	TGTGCCAGCAGTTTGAATGCAGATTACTACGAGCAGTACTTC	CASSLNADYYEQYF
TRBJ1-2	.	.	TRBV13	TGTGCCAGCAGCTTAGGGGTGCGAGGCTACACCTTC	CASSLGVRGYTF
TRBJ2-1	.	.	TRBV7-9	TGTGCCAGCAGCTTAGGTGGCTACCAATCCTACAATGAGCAGTTCTTC	CASSLGGYQSYNEQFF
TRBJ1-5	.	.	TRBV6-4	TGTGCCAGCAGTGACTCGTCGACAGGGCCCCAGCATTTT	CASSDSSTGPQHF
TRBJ2-3	.	.	TRBV7-9	TGTGCCAGCAGCTTGGAGTTTAGCACAGATACGCAGTATTTT	CASSLEFSTDTQYF
TRBJ2-1	.	once	TRBV11-2	TGTGCCAGCAGCTCCGGACCCCGAGATGAGCAGTTCTTC	CASSSGPRDEQFF
TRBJ2-6	.	few	TRBV15	TGTGCCACCAGCAGAGATCTAGTATCCTCGCGGCAGACCTTTCTCTCTGGGGCCAACGTCCTGACTTTC	CATSRDLVSSRQTFLSGANVLTF
TRBJ2-1	.	.	TRBV28	TGTGCCAGCAGTTTATATGGGGTCAATGAGCAGTTCTTC	CASSLYGVNEQFF
TRBJ1-2	.	.	TRBV28	TGTGCCAGCAGCATTCAGCAGGGGAGCTATGGCTACACCTTC	CASSIQQGSYGYTF
TRBJ2-6	TRBD2	once	TRBV4-1	TGCGCCAGCAGCCAAGCAGCGGGAGGTCCCTCTGGGGCCAACGTCCTGACTTTC	CASSQAAGGPSGANVLTF
TRBJ2-7	.	.	TRBV20-1	TGCAGTGCCCCCTTAATCTACGAGCAGTACTTC	CSAPLIYEQYF
TRBJ2-1	TRBD1	.	TRBV7-8	TGTGCCAGCAGCTACGGACAGGGGGCCTACAATGAGCAGTTCTTC	CASSYGQGAYNEQFF
TRBJ2-7	.	.	TRBV28	TGTGCCAGCAGTTCAGGCCCAGGGTTCTACGAGCAGTACTTC	CASSSGPGFYEQYF
TRBJ2-2	.	once	TRBV19	TGTGCCACCGACCCGGGCAGGCCGGTCGGGACCGGGGAGCTGTTTTTT	CATDPGRPVGTGELFF
TRBJ2-7	TRBD2	.	TRBV7-3	TGTGCCAGCAGCTTAACGGCGGGAGTGGGGTACGAGCAGTACTTC	CASSLTAGVGYEQYF
TRBJ2-2	TRBD1	.	TRBV25-1	TGTGCCAGCAGGCAGGGGGCGACCGGGGAGCTGTTTTTT	CASRQGATGELFF
TRBJ1-1	.	.	TRBV28	TGTGCCAGCAGTTTATTAGGGCCTCCGAACACTGAAGCTTTCTTT	CASSLLGPPNTEAFF
TRBJ2-7	.	.	TRBV10-3	TGTGCCATCAGTGAGGGCGCCAGCTCCTACGAGCAGTACTTC	CAISEGASSYEQYF
TRBJ2-3	TRBD2	.	TRBV28	TGTGCCAGCAGCCCCGGACTAGGCGGTACGCAGTATTTT	CASSPGLGGTQYF
TRBJ2-1	.	.	TRBV27	TGTGCCAGCAGTTTCCTCGACATCAACAATGAGCAGTTCTTC	CASSFLDINNEQFF
TRBJ1-1	.	.	TRBV4-1	TGCGCCAGCAGCCCTCTCGGGCCCTTCACTGAAGCTTTCTTT	CASSPLGPFTEAFF
TRBJ2-2	.	.	TRBV5-1	TGCGCCAGCAGCGGGCTAGCAAACACCGGGGAGCTGTTTTTT	CASSGLANTGELFF
TRBJ2-3	TRBD2	once	TRBV2	TGTGCCAGCAGTTGGACTAGCGGTAGCACAGATACGCAGTATTTT	CASSWTSGSTDTQYF
TRBJ1-4	.	.	TRBV27	TGTGCCAGCCGAGGTGGGGGGGTGGGTGAAAAACTGTTTTTT	CASRGGGVGEKLFF
TRBJ1-5	.	.	TRBV18	TGTGCCAGCTCACCATCCCGGGATCAGCCCCAGCATTTT	CASSPSRDQPQHF
TRBJ2-2	.	.	TRBV2	TGTGCCAGCAGTGAATATCCGGGGGAGCTGTTTTTT	CASSEYPGELFF
TRBJ2-1	TRBD2	.	TRBV19	TGTGCCAGTGTAGCGGGAGGGCTTGGTGAGCAGTTCTTC	CASVAGGLGEQFF
TRBJ2-2	TRBD2	.	TRBV30	TGTGCCTGGAACCAGTTAGCGGGACATACCGGGGAGCTGTTTTTT	CAWNQLAGHTGELFF
TRBJ2-1	.	.	TRBV28	TGTGCCAGCAGTCTGGCAGCTGAGCAGTTCTTC	CASSLAAEQFF